One and the same sample provided the 4 T cell receptor beta chains below, sequenced in a study of CD8 T cells in ankylosing spondylitis. TCRdb re-derived calls from the 5' RACE reads in MiXCR, one entry per CDR3 protein. The sample contains 150,000 to 200,000 distinct CDR3 sequences, roughly 18% of which appear only once. The sample taken for sequencing was blood, either unsorted or a sorted T cell fraction (not recorded which). The receptors derive from a male donor aged 5 to 29 with ankylosing spondylitis or in good health (not recorded which).

The table lists this clonotype with many counts. The chain has TRBV6-5 and TRBJ2-5; 11 bases line up with TRBD2. The trim removed 8 bases at V and 9 bases at J, leaving 23 bases unmatched. Germline assignment: CDR1 MNHEY and CDR2 SVGAGI. The CDR3 runs 18 residues. CDR3 nucleotide sequence: TGTGCCAGCCATCAGCGGTTTAGCGGGAGGGCTCGAGGCAGGGCCCAGTACTTC. Residues: CASHQRFSGRARGRAQYF.

This clonotype showed up many times. This sequence joins TRBV15 and TRBJ1-3; 10 bases match TRBD1. CDR1 and CDR2 from the germline V gene are LNHNV and YYDKDF (reference sequence). The length of the CDR3 is 16 residues. Trimming cost V 0 bases and J 7 bases; bases outside gene matches: 6. The CDR3 DNA sequence: TGTGCCACCAGCAGAGATCTACCGGGACAGGGGAACACCATATATTTT. Encoded protein: CATSRDLPGQGNTIYF. Full variable domain (remainder filled in from reference TRBV15 and TRBJ1-3): DAMVIQNPRYQVTQFGKPVTLSCSQTLNHNVMYWYQQKSSQAPKLLFHYYDKDFNNEADTPDNFQSRRPNTSFCFLDIRSPGLGDTAMYLCATSRDLPGQGNTIYFGEGSWLTVV.

At least ten counts were recorded for this clonotype. This sequence joins TRBV12-3 or TRBV12-4 and TRBJ2-6; no firm D call. Trimming pared 4 bases from V and 4 bases from J, leaving 8 bases between. The CDR3 length is 14 residues. Here the CDR3 DNA reads TGTGCCAGCAGTTCATCGTCGGGGGCCAACGTCCTGACTTTC. Translation gives CASSSSSGANVLTF.

This clonotype has at least ten counts. The V call is TRBV20-1, the J call TRBJ2-1, with TRBD2 identical over 8 bases. The junction had 9 bases not matched to a gene; V was cut back by 2 bases and J by 6 bases. The CDR3 has 15 amino acids. Germline assignment: CDR1 DFQATT and CDR2 SNEGSKA (reference sequence). The CDR3 protein is CSARTWLAGFNEQFF. The CDR3 DNA is TGCAGTGCTAGAACTTGGCTAGCGGGTTTCAATGAGCAGTTCTTC.